The present T cell receptor (beta chain) was sequenced within a study of blood T cell repertoires in COVID-19 (dated by TCRdb to 2020 to 2021). For context, the study as a whole: The collaborator samples originated in the United States, Italy and Spain and spanned the acute and convalescent phases of COVID-19. The prospective study material was composed of cDNA or gDNA derived from T cells, B-cell-depleted T cells, or PBMCs. Subjects who had been exposed to COVID-19, were actively infected with it, or had recovered from it provided the deeply sampled blood TCRbeta repertoires that made up the dataset. The repertoires were made available in a free public database intended to serve as a resource for research on the immune response to SARS-CoV-2. Samples were obtained from the ongoing ImmuneRACE study (first 160 participants) and from some 1,300 subjects provided by 6 global collaborators. A de-identified subject ID, COVID-19 status, age in years and sex were almost always included in the sample metadata. Where available, HLA class I and class II types were taken from metadata supplied by the sample provider and were not determined by assay-based typing.

Paper-wide results and their limitations: How much clinical and demographic metadata was included differed by source and by participant, and the metadata was provided uncurated.

About this clone itself: The specificity of this receptor is unknown. Per-base quality was not reported, and no clone a single base away is much larger than it.

V and J are trimmed by 8 bases and 0 bases, and the gene matches miss 19 bases of the junction. Sequences MNHEY (CDR1) and SMNVEV (CDR2) are obtained from the germline V gene (reference sequence). Taken from cysteine to phenylalanine, the CDR3 has 20 residues. Only the CDR3 part of the read is kept: 60 bases, read in frame from the first base. The immunoSEQ Assay, a bias-controlled multiplex PCR, was used to amplify TCRbeta CDR3 regions from genomic DNA. The source study handled its data this way. Nucleated cell counts per sample were estimated from amplification of reference gene primers within the assay. Sequence reads were collapsed and filtered to measure the absolute abundance of every unique TCRbeta CDR3 rearrangement. For each sample, productive Simpson clonality was calculated as the square root of Simpson's diversity index across productive rearrangements. The table was pulled from immuneACCESS by TCRdb, which kept in-frame rearrangements only. Such tables lose some clones; where checked, under half of the loss comes from unresolved V genes, and the rest has no known cause. From that table come the V and J calls and clone size; the DNA was used to work out D and trimming. The sample yields 140,000 to 150,000 clones; 75% to 90% were counted once. In total, the top ten clones hold approximately 3.6% of the sample.

A second Seattle source provided samples from volunteer blood donors who had recovered from COVID-19. Each collaborating institution followed its own protocols to collect whole blood in K2EDTA tubes. For TCRbeta analysis, collaborator samples were shipped as frozen whole blood, as isolated PBMCs, or as DNA extracted from either sample type. The sequence was obtained from a man aged 70 or older who had recovered from COVID-19. The V gene is TRBV27 and the J gene is TRBJ2-6, and 7 junction bases match TRBD1. The sample taken for sequencing was peripheral blood. The DNA sequence follows: TGTGCCAGCGTTAGCCCGCCCACGAGACAGGGCTTCTCTGGGGCCAACGTCCTGACTTTC. It is translated as CASVSPPTRQGFSGANVLTF.